This is a list of T cell receptor beta chains from one sample in a study of cytomegalovirus exposure and HLA in healthy donors. The table came from immunoSEQ multiplex PCR; TCRdb's copy has only in-frame clones and leaves some out. The sample is made up of roughly 51,000 clones, and the top ten hold 5.5% to 6.5% of it. The sequenced material came from PBMCs. These receptors were collected from a male donor in good health and CMV-seropositive. The CDR3 runs from the conserved cysteine through the conserved F or W. D genes are given only for firm matches.

d_call j_call v_call cdr3_aa cdr3_nt
- TRBJ1-2 TRBV4-3 CASSQYRAYGYTF TGCGCCAGCAGCCAGTACAGAGCCTATGGCTACACCTTC
TRBD2 TRBJ2-3 TRBV7-2 CASSWPTSGGATDTQYF TGTGCCAGCAGCTGGCCGACTAGCGGGGGTGCCACAGATACGCAGTATTTT
- TRBJ1-2 TRBV6-1 CASRETPRVDGYTF TGTGCCAGCAGGGAAACCCCCAGGGTAGATGGCTACACCTTC
TRBD1 TRBJ2-7 TRBV10-3 CAISDPVRQGGTYEQYF TGTGCCATCAGTGACCCTGTGAGACAGGGTGGGACCTACGAGCAGTACTTC
TRBD2 TRBJ2-7 TRBV19 CASSPPLLAGVQYF TGTGCCAGTAGCCCCCCCCTCCTAGCGGGGGTTCAGTACTTC
- TRBJ1-4 TRBV2 CASSANRGNEKLFF TGTGCCAGCAGTGCCAACCGGGGGAATGAAAAACTGTTTTTT
TRBD1 TRBJ1-2 TRBV9 CASSAGQGFRGYTF TGTGCCAGCAGCGCGGGACAGGGCTTTCGGGGCTACACCTTC
- TRBJ2-2 TRBV2 CASIPLENTGELFF TGTGCCAGCATCCCACTAGAGAACACCGGGGAGCTGTTTTTT
- TRBJ1-5 TRBV4-1 CASSHTQGSKPQHF TGCGCCAGCAGCCACACCCAGGGCAGCAAGCCCCAGCATTTT
TRBD2 TRBJ2-2 TRBV10-3 CAISEKASGGYTGELFF TGTGCCATCAGTGAGAAGGCTAGCGGGGGTTACACCGGGGAGCTGTTTTTT
TRBD1 TRBJ1-1 TRBV28 CASSPMTGVGITTEAFF TGTGCCAGCAGCCCAATGACAGGGGTGGGGATTACCACTGAAGCTTTCTTT
TRBD1 TRBJ2-7 TRBV29-1 CSVAGQGGTYEQYF TGCAGCGTCGCCGGACAGGGGGGAACCTACGAGCAGTACTTC
TRBD1 TRBJ2-7 TRBV11-2 CASSLTGTGSSYEQYF TGTGCCAGCAGCCTAACCGGGACAGGGTCCTCCTACGAGCAGTACTTC
TRBD2 TRBJ2-1 TRBV4-3 CASSPGLASEQFF TGCGCCAGCAGCCCGGGACTAGCGAGTGAGCAGTTCTTC
TRBD2 TRBJ2-1 TRBV7-2 CASSPVGSGGPHNEQFF TGTGCCAGCAGCCCAGTTGGTAGCGGGGGGCCCCACAATGAGCAGTTCTTC
- TRBJ1-6 TRBV9 CASSDGGWGTSPLHF TGTGCCAGCAGCGACGGCGGGTGGGGTACTTCACCCCTCCACTTT
TRBD1 TRBJ2-1 TRBV7-9 CASSLFQGARNEQFF TGTGCCAGCAGCTTATTCCAGGGGGCGCGTAATGAGCAGTTCTTC
- TRBJ1-2 TRBV5-1 CASSLGEASDGYTF TGCGCCAGCAGCTTGGGCGAGGCGTCGGATGGCTACACCTTC
TRBD1 TRBJ1-2 TRBV15 CATSRDRDYGYTF TGTGCCACCAGCAGGGACAGGGACTATGGCTACACCTTC
- TRBJ2-7 TRBV10-1 CASSEPPTGAYEQYF TGCGCCAGCAGTGAGCCCCCGACAGGAGCCTACGAGCAGTACTTC
- TRBJ1-4 TRBV7-9 CASNKKTGGNEKLFF TGTGCCAGCAACAAAAAAACGGGGGGTAATGAAAAACTGTTTTTT
- TRBJ2-3 TRBV28 CASSPPADTQYF TGTGCCAGCAGCCCCCCGGCAGATACGCAGTATTTT
- TRBJ1-1 TRBV4-1 CASSQLQALNTEAFF TGCGCCAGCAGCCAGCTACAGGCCCTGAACACTGAAGCTTTCTTT
TRBD2 TRBJ2-3 TRBV7-9 CASSQTSGGVRDTQYF TGTGCCAGCAGTCAGACTAGCGGGGGGGTTCGCGATACGCAGTATTTT
TRBD1 TRBJ1-1 TRBV6-1 CASIRQGDTEAFF TGTGCCAGCATTCGACAGGGGGACACTGAAGCTTTCTTT
TRBD1 TRBJ2-7 TRBV19 CASSPRGRTGTYEQYF TGTGCCAGTAGCCCTCGGGGACGGACAGGGACCTACGAGCAGTACTTC
TRBD2 TRBJ2-3 TRBV19 CASTLAGGRTQYF TGTGCCAGTACTTTAGCGGGGGGCCGCACGCAGTATTTT
- TRBJ2-7 TRBV10-3 CAISEPDGVPNF TGTGCCATCAGCGAACCCGACGGAGTCCCTAACTTC
- TRBJ2-3 TRBV9 CASSPGDNKKDTQYF TGTGCCAGCAGCCCTGGGGACAACAAAAAAGATACGCAGTATTTT
- TRBJ2-3 TRBV2 CASSWTGTDTQYF TGTGCCAGCAGTTGGACAGGCACAGATACGCAGTATTTT
TRBD1 TRBJ2-1 TRBV7-2 CASSLEGQGRNEQFF TGTGCCAGCAGCTTAGAGGGACAGGGGCGGAATGAGCAGTTCTTC
- TRBJ1-2 TRBV28 CASSLVTGINYGYTF TGTGCCAGCAGCCTGGTGACGGGGATTAACTATGGCTACACCTTC
- TRBJ1-5 TRBV27 CASSFVFGQGNNQPQHF TGTGCCAGCAGTTTTGTTTTCGGGCAGGGAAACAATCAGCCCCAGCATTTT
TRBD1 TRBJ2-7 TRBV4-3 CASSLGTGGWDEQYF TGCGCCAGCAGCCTTGGGACAGGGGGCTGGGACGAGCAGTACTTC
TRBD1 TRBJ1-1 TRBV4-3 CASSQALNQGDEAFF TGCGCCAGCAGCCAAGCCCTAAACCAGGGGGATGAAGCTTTCTTT
- TRBJ1-6 TRBV6-5 CASSRQADIPLHF TGTGCCAGCAGTCGACAGGCTGACATCCCCCTCCACTTT
TRBD1 TRBJ2-6 TRBV30 CASAGGSGSGANVLTF TGTGCCTCAGCAGGGGGCTCAGGATCTGGGGCCAACGTCCTGACTTTC
- TRBJ2-5 TRBV5-1 CASSPRHTRKETQYF TGCGCCAGCAGCCCACGCCATACTCGAAAAGAGACCCAGTACTTC
- TRBJ1-1 TRBV4-1 CASSPPGVKTEAFF TGCGCCAGCAGCCCGCCAGGGGTGAAGACTGAAGCTTTCTTT
- TRBJ1-2 TRBV10-3 CAISEVPAGGYTF TGTGCCATCAGTGAGGTCCCGGCAGGTGGCTACACCTTC
- TRBJ1-6 TRBV28 CASRSPGGQAPLHF TGTGCCAGCAGATCGCCGGGAGGGCAGGCACCCCTCCACTTT
- TRBJ2-1 TRBV13 CATPYSPDREGLGEQFF TGTGCCACCCCCTATAGTCCGGACAGGGAGGGTTTAGGTGAGCAGTTCTTC
- TRBJ1-1 TRBV5-4 CASSLSLREPEAFF TGTGCCAGCAGCTTGTCCCTCCGGGAGCCTGAAGCTTTCTTT
TRBD1 TRBJ2-7 TRBV15 CATALTGDEQYF TGTGCCACGGCATTGACAGGGGACGAGCAGTACTTC